Following are 23 T cell receptor beta chains from one sample sequenced in a study of cytomegalovirus exposure and HLA in healthy donors listed by TCRdb under 2017. The library was built by means of the immunoSEQ multiplex PCR assay. For the multiplex PCR, a mixture combining 60 forward primers for TCR Vbeta segments and 13 reverse primers for TCR Jbeta segments was used. This immuneACCESS table, as held by TCRdb, lists in-frame sequences with V and J called but not all clones. Of the missing ones, under half trace to an unresolved V gene in checked studies; the others have no known cause. Present in this sample are roughly 100,000 clones, just over 70% of which were seen just once. The top ten clones comprise about 0.8% of the sample. Sequencing was done on a sample of PBMCs. The receptor source for this set is a boy younger than 18 in good health and CMV-seronegative.

This rearrangement joins TRBV19 to TRBJ2-2; 9 nucleotides align to TRBD2. There are 16 residues in the CDR3. Looked up from germline, CDR1 is LNHDA and CDR2 is SQIVND (reference sequence). After removal of 3 bases from V and 4 bases from J, the junction contained 6 bases not matched to a gene. The DNA for the CDR3 is TGTGCCAGTAGTATCCCAGCGGGAGGTTTCACCGGGGAGCTGTTTTTT. It yields the protein CASSIPAGGFTGELFF.

This chain uses TRBV30 with TRBJ2-4; 10 bases are a match to TRBD2. The ends lost 2 bases at V and 4 bases at J; junction bases unmatched: 8. Germline CDR1 is GTSNPN and CDR2 is SVGIG (reference sequence). This CDR3 region has 16 residues. DNA for the CDR3: TGTGCCTGGAGTCAAGCGGGGGGGCCGAGTAAAAACATTCAGTACTTC. It codes for CAWSQAGGPSKNIQYF.

In this sample, this clone turned up a few times. Compared with germline, one end of the junction differs, possibly owing to a read error. The chain uses TRBV4-1 and TRBJ1-1; perhaps TRBD1 as D (5 bases). Germline V gene lookup returns CDR1 MGHRA and CDR2 YSYEKL. This CDR3 contains 18 residues. The chain's CDR3 is CASSQESVRQSMNTDAFF. The CDR3, as DNA: TGCGCCAGCAGCCAAGAGTCTGTGAGACAGAGTATGAACACTGACGCTTTCTTT.

This clone was recorded only once. As the CDR3 is not closed by the conserved phenylalanine or tryptophan, this likely results from a read error. The rearrangement links TRBV6-1 to TRBJ1-4, with TRBD1 as a possible D gene (5 bases). Germline CDR1 and CDR2: MNHNS and SASEGT. The CDR3 runs 13 residues. With 7 bases removed from V and 8 bases from J, the gap between germline ends came to 14 bases. The CDR3 DNA reads as TGTGCCAGCAAGGCGGGGGTTTGGGAAAAACTGTTTGTT. Its translation is CASKAGVWEKLFV.

J is TRBJ1-4 and V is TRBV4-3, with D tentatively TRBD1 (5 bases). CDR3 length: 15 amino acids. Deletions cut 0 bases from V and 2 bases from J, with 7 bases between. Per germline, CDR1 LGHNA and CDR2 YSLEER. CDR3: CASSQDQGTNEKLFF. CDR3 DNA sequence: TGCGCCAGCAGCCAAGATCAGGGTACTAATGAAAAACTGTTTTTT.

The V call is TRBV4-3, the J call TRBJ2-7; D may be TRBD1 (5 bases). This CDR3 has 15 residues. The V gene lost 2 bases and the J gene lost 0 bases, with 11 bases spanning the gap. Germline V gene lookup returns CDR1 LGHNA and CDR2 YSLEER. The CDR3 DNA is TGCGCCAGCAGCCAAAGTCAGGGTCTCTCCTACGAGCAGTACTTC. It specifies CASSQSQGLSYEQYF.

This chain uses TRBV29-1 with TRBJ2-5; TRBD1 might be the D (6 bases). The CDR3 loop spans 14 amino acids. Trimming took 2 bases from V and 5 from J, leaving 15 bases between them. In germline, CDR1 is SQVTM, CDR2 ANQGSEA. This CDR3 reads CSVESTTGPETQYF. CDR3 nucleotides: TGCAGCGTTGAATCGACCACAGGGCCGGAGACCCAGTACTTC. The complete variable domain, with remaining parts taken from reference TRBV29-1 and TRBJ2-5, reads SAVISQKPSRDICQRGTSLTIQCQVDSQVTMMFWYRQQPGQSLTLIATANQGSEATYESGFVIDKFPISRPNLTFSTLTVSNMSPEDSSIYLCSVESTTGPETQYFGPGTRLLVL.

The rearrangement links TRBV19 to TRBJ1-5; 7 bases agree with TRBD1. Losses at the gene ends were 9 bases for V and 0 bases for J; bases not matched to a gene: 8. Germline values: CDR1 LNHDA, CDR2 SQIVND (reference sequence). CDR3 length equals 15 residues. CDR3 nucleotide sequence: TGTGCCAGCTGGAGGGGGCAGTATAGCAATCAGCCCCAGCATTTT. Residues: CASWRGQYSNQPQHF.

This chain's CDR3 is CASSLLTTYEQYF. The CDR3 nucleotides read TGTGCCAGCAGCTTACTAACTACCTACGAGCAGTACTTC. V is TRBV7-2 and J is TRBJ2-7; D gene uncertain. Trimming shortened V by 2 bases and J by 2 bases, and 7 bases separated the two germline ends. This CDR3 has 13 amino acids. Germline V gene data show CDR1 as SGHTA and CDR2 as FQGNSA.

V usage is TRBV6-5 and J usage is TRBJ1-6; D remains unclear. The CDR3 has 13 residues. The ends were cut back, 6 bases at V and 10 bases at J, with 13 bases in the middle. Germline values: CDR1 MNHEY, CDR2 SVGAGI. The CDR3, as DNA: TGTGCCAGCAGACCGGCCTGGGAGTCACCCCTCCACTTT. Protein product: CASRPAWESPLHF.

The V and J genes are TRBV5-1 and TRBJ2-3, with 8 bases lining up with TRBD1. The CDR3 runs to 15 residues. Germline V lookup: CDR1 SGHRS, CDR2 YFSETQ. Trimming took 6 bases from V and 2 from J; bases not matched to a gene: 8. The CDR3 loop reads CASTPGGRLTDTQYF. The CDR3 DNA reads TGCGCCAGCACCCCAGGGGGCAGACTCACAGATACGCAGTATTTT.

The gene calls are TRBV6-1 and TRBJ1-2, with TRBD1 matching 9 bases. The germline gives CDR1 MNHNS, CDR2 SASEGT. This CDR3 has 13 amino acids. V shed 8 bases and J 4 bases; nucleotides not matched to a gene: 5. In DNA, the CDR3 is TGTGCCAGCCAAACAGGGGGCGCCTATGGCTACACCTTC. Translated, it gives CASQTGGAYGYTF.

This sequence joins TRBV14 and TRBJ2-7, with D possibly TRBD2 on 5 matching bases. The ends were cut back, 0 bases at V and 2 bases at J, with 17 bases in the middle. This CDR3 contains 17 residues. Germline CDR1 is SGHDN and CDR2 is FVKESK. The CDR3 spells CASSQDRAAGFPYEQYF. CDR3 nucleotides: TGTGCCAGCAGCCAAGATAGAGCGGCGGGTTTTCCCTACGAGCAGTACTTC.

The V and J genes are TRBV7-8 and TRBJ1-2, with 8 bases matching TRBD1. The V gene's germline CDR1 is SGHVS and CDR2 FQNEAQ. The length of the CDR3 is 13 residues. V gave up 4 bases and J gave up 4 bases; unmatched junction bases: 2. The CDR3 bases are TGTGCCAGCAGCTCTGACAGGGGCTATGGCTACACCTTC. As protein: CASSSDRGYGYTF.

J is TRBJ1-2 and V is TRBV4-3; D perhaps matches TRBD1 (6 bases). CDR1 and CDR2 from the germline V gene are LGHNA and YSLEER. CDR3 length: 15 residues. Trimming took off 1 base at V and 7 bases at J, with 16 bases between the two ends. The CDR3 DNA follows: TGCGCCAGCAGCCAAGGCATGAACAGGGTAGCTGGCTACACCTTC. Protein sequence: CASSQGMNRVAGYTF.

V usage is TRBV4-3 and J usage is TRBJ1-2; maybe TRBD1 (6 bases). Between the trimmed V and J ends, which lost 4 bases and 5 bases, there was a span of 14 bases. CDR3 size: 14 residues. Germline CDR1 reads LGHNA; CDR2 reads YSLEER. CDR3 sequence (DNA): TGCGCCAGCAGCCCCGGACAGACAGGTTATGGCTACACCTTC. Residues: CASSPGQTGYGYTF.

This clone was seen once. The CDR3 sequence is CASSPWGSYGYTF. The DNA for the CDR3 is TGTGCCAGCAGTCCTTGGGGCTCCTATGGCTACACCTTC. The V gene is TRBV28, the J gene TRBJ1-2; tentative D call: TRBD1 (5 bases). V lost 5 bases and J lost 4, with 11 bases in between. CDR1 and CDR2 from the germline V gene are MDHEN and SYDVKM. This CDR3 spans 13 amino acids.

The chain uses TRBV30 and TRBJ1-6; the match to TRBD1 covers 7 bases. Unmatched junction bases numbered 13, after V lost 2 bases and J lost 9 bases. Germline loops: CDR1 GTSNPN, CDR2 SVGIG (reference sequence). This CDR3 spans 16 amino acids. For the CDR3, the DNA is TGTGCCTGGAGTCAACGACCCAGGGGGTACGGTTCACCCCTCCACTTT. Translated: CAWSQRPRGYGSPLHF.

This chain uses TRBV9 with TRBJ2-3, with a weak D call TRBD1 (6 bases). Per germline, CDR1 SGDLS and CDR2 YYNGEE. V was cut by 3 bases and J by 8 bases, with 13 bases left in between. There are 13 residues in the CDR3. CDR3 DNA: TGTGCCAGCAGCGCGAGGGGGTTTGTTACGCAGTATTTT. Its translation is CASSARGFVTQYF.

This chain uses TRBV7-9 with TRBJ2-1, with TRBD2 as a possible D gene (7 bases). This CDR3 has 16 residues. V lost 1 base, J lost 4 bases, and 14 bases lay in between. Germline V gives CDR1 SEHNR, CDR2 FQNEAQ (reference sequence). For the CDR3, the DNA is TGTGCCAGCAGCTTAGTCATCGGGGGGCCTTACAATGAGCAGTTCTTC. It codes for CASSLVIGGPYNEQFF.

This clone came up a few times. This CDR3 reads CARQGGSYEQYF. CDR3 sequence (DNA): TGTGCCAGACAGGGGGGATCCTACGAGCAGTACTTC. The gene calls are TRBV28 and TRBJ2-7; TRBD1 matches 8 bases. V lost 9 bases, J lost 1 base, and 2 bases stayed unmatched. This CDR3 contains 12 residues. Germline V gene lookup returns CDR1 MDHEN and CDR2 SYDVKM.

The chain couples TRBV19 to TRBJ1-5; D not resolved. Germline V lookup: CDR1 LNHDA, CDR2 SQIVND (reference sequence). Trimming shortened V by 10 bases and J by 0 bases, and 10 bases separated the two germline ends. The CDR3 contains 13 residues. The CDR3 DNA is TGTGCCACCGCCTATTATAGCAATCAGCCCCAGCATTTT. Its translation is CATAYYSNQPQHF.

This clone was detected once. The gene calls are TRBV9 and TRBJ2-1, with TRBD2 as a possible D gene (6 bases). Trimming took 0 bases from V and 4 from J, leaving 11 bases between them. Germline V CDR1 and CDR2: SGDLS, YYNGEE. CDR3 length: 15 amino acids. The CDR3 spells CASSVAGARYNEQFF. In nucleotides, the CDR3 is TGTGCCAGCAGCGTAGCGGGAGCCCGTTACAATGAGCAGTTCTTC.